This passage covers 12 T cell receptor beta chains from one sample sequenced in a study of blood T cell repertoires in COVID-19. Method: immunoSEQ multiplex PCR; TCRdb's copy keeps in-frame clones and lacks some. The repertoire has 350,000 to 400,000 clones, around 89% of them found once; the top ten carry over 0.9%. Sequenced material: PBMCs or T cells enriched from blood (not recorded which). All receptors come from a woman aged 30 to 39 with acute COVID-19.

The V call is TRBV19, the J call TRBJ1-3; TRBD1 matches at 9 bases. The CDR3 length is 15 residues. Germline V gene lookup returns CDR1 LNHDA and CDR2 SQIVND (reference sequence). Trimming took 9 bases from V and 1 from J; bases not matched to a gene: 7. CDR3 region: CASRRDRVSGNTIYF. CDR3 sequence (DNA): TGTGCCAGCCGTAGGGACAGGGTGTCTGGAAACACCATATATTTT.

The count of this clone is one. The chain recombines TRBV2 with TRBJ1-2; TRBD1 aligns across 7 bases. CDR3 length: 14 amino acids. J was trimmed by 1 base and V by 6 bases; bases with no gene match: 5. CDR1 and CDR2 from the germline V gene are SNHLY and FYNNEI. The CDR3 DNA reads as TGTGCCAGCAGGGCGGGACAGCTTAACTATGGCTACACCTTC. Translated: CASRAGQLNYGYTF.

This clone was counted a single time. This CDR3 reads CASSIDRGNTIYF. The CDR3 DNA reads TGTGCCAGCAGCATTGACAGGGGAAACACCATATATTTT. The chain employs TRBV7-2 and TRBJ1-3, with a possible D match to TRBD1 (6 bases). The CDR3 has 13 amino acids. V lost 5 bases, J lost 4 bases, and 9 bases lay in between. Germline values: CDR1 SGHTA, CDR2 FQGNSA. The full variable domain, with the rest looked up from reference TRBV7-2 and TRBJ1-3, is GAGVSQSPSNKVTEKGKDVELRCDPISGHTALYWYRQSLGQGLEFLIYFQGNSAPDKSGLPSDRFSAERTGGSVSTLTIQRTQQEDSAVYLCASSIDRGNTIYFGEGSWLTVV.

J is TRBJ2-3 and V is TRBV10-3; 9 bases align to TRBD2. The trim removed 2 bases at V and 6 bases at J, leaving 9 bases unmatched. CDR1 is ENHRY and CDR2 is SYGVKD in the germline V gene. The CDR3 totals 16 residues. The CDR3 coding sequence is TGTGCCATCAGTGAGGCCTTGGCGGGGGGGCGGGATACGCAGTATTTT. Protein sequence: CAISEALAGGRDTQYF.

The rearrangement uses TRBV7-3 and TRBJ2-1; D is unresolved. Trimming pared 1 base from V and 5 bases from J, leaving 6 bases between. The germline V gene has CDR1 SGHTA and CDR2 FQGTGA. The CDR3 extends over 13 amino acids. CDR3 in DNA: TGTGCCAGCAGCTTAATCAGCGACAATGAGCAGTTCTTC. Translated, it gives CASSLISDNEQFF.

J is TRBJ2-7 and V is TRBV18; D remains ambiguous. CDR3 length: 12 residues. Trimming cost V 3 bases and J 6 bases, with 9 bases left between them. Germline CDR1 and CDR2: KGHSH and LQKENI. The CDR3 DNA reads TGTGCCAGCTCACCCCAAGCCGTCGAGCAGTACTTC. Translating gives CASSPQAVEQYF.

This clone was seen a handful of times. The V call is TRBV4-1, the J call TRBJ2-1; TRBD1 might be the D (5 bases). Germline assignment: CDR1 MGHRA and CDR2 YSYEKL. The germline V and J ends were trimmed by 1 base and 7 bases, with 11 bases remaining between them. This CDR3 is built from 14 residues. CDR3 coding DNA: TGCGCCAGCAGCCAAGTCGCAGGGAAAAATGAGCAGTTCTTC. Protein: CASSQVAGKNEQFF.

The gene calls are TRBV30 and TRBJ1-1; D not certain. The V gene's germline CDR1 is GTSNPN and CDR2 SVGIG (reference sequence). This CDR3 comprises 13 residues. Trimming removed 0 bases at V and 3 bases at J, with 8 bases between. The CDR3 here is CAWSVQVYTEAFF. CDR3 nucleotides: TGTGCCTGGAGTGTACAAGTTTACACTGAAGCTTTCTTT.

The chain employs TRBV19 and TRBJ2-1; 10 nucleotides match TRBD1. The CDR3 spans 14 residues. V gave up 6 bases and J gave up 8 bases; unmatched junction bases: 7. Germline-derived CDR1 and CDR2 are LNHDA and SQIVND (reference sequence). The CDR3 DNA is TGTGCCAGTAGGAGACAGGGGGCGCGCGATGAGCAGTTCTTC. Protein sequence: CASRRQGARDEQFF.

The chain uses TRBV4-1 and TRBJ1-2; D gene uncertain. The CDR3 totals 13 residues. From germline, CDR1 is MGHRA and CDR2 YSYEKL. V lost 0 bases and J lost 3, with 5 bases in between. The DNA for the CDR3 is TGCGCCAGCAGCCAAGACAGATACTATGGCTACACCTTC. It is translated as CASSQDRYYGYTF.

Turning to this clone: At one end the junction does not follow the germline gene, possibly because of a read error. The chain is built from TRBV11-2 and TRBJ1-6, with a weak D call TRBD1 (6 bases). This CDR3 contains 11 residues. CDR1 SGHAT and CDR2 FQNNGV come from the germline V gene. The CDR3 loop reads CASGRGSPLHF. In DNA form, the CDR3 reads TGTGCCAGCGGCAGGGGATCACCCCTTCACTTT.

V gene TRBV7-3 combines with J gene TRBJ2-2; no reliable D call. Germline V gene lookup returns CDR1 SGHTA and CDR2 FQGTGA. The CDR3 is 16 residues long. Trimming pared 2 bases from V and 1 base from J, leaving 11 bases between. As DNA, the CDR3 is TGTGCCAGCAGCTTATTTGGGCAGCTGAACACCGGGGAGCTGTTTTTT. It is translated as CASSLFGQLNTGELFF.